The 30 T cell receptor beta chains given below trace back to one sample, sequenced in a study of cytomegalovirus exposure and HLA in healthy donors. PCR amplification relied on 60 Vbeta primers (plus 13 Jbeta primers). Only in-frame clones appear in the TCRdb table, and some are missing; sequencing was by immunoSEQ multiplex PCR. This sample has over 200,000 clones, with about 70% found just once. Sequencing was done on a sample of PBMCs. The receptors shown here come from a middle-aged man in good health and CMV-seropositive.

The chain combines TRBV4-3 with TRBJ2-7; the match to TRBD2 covers 10 bases. CDR1 LGHNA and CDR2 YSLEER come from the germline V gene. The J segment lost 2 bases and the V segment lost 0 bases, leaving 4 bases of the junction unmatched. The CDR3 spans 16 residues. This CDR3 is CASSQDLAGATYEQYF. Written as DNA, the CDR3 is TGCGCCAGCAGCCAAGATCTAGCGGGGGCCACCTACGAGCAGTACTTC.

The chain has TRBV11-2 and TRBJ2-7; TRBD1 agrees at 10 bases. This CDR3 is 14 amino acids long. In germline, CDR1 is SGHAT, CDR2 FQNNGV. With V trimmed by 3 bases and J by 5 bases, 4 bases remained unmatched. The CDR3: CASSLGTGVDEQYF. The DNA for the CDR3 is TGTGCCAGCAGCTTGGGGACAGGGGTCGACGAGCAGTACTTC. Full variable domain (missing parts from reference TRBV11-2 and TRBJ2-7): EAGVAQSPRYKIIEKRQSVAFWCNPISGHATLYWYQQILGQGPKLLIQFQNNGVVDDSQLPKDRFSAERLKGVDSTLKIQPAKLEDSAVYLCASSLGTGVDEQYFGPGTRLTVT.

In this sample, this clone turned up a few times. The rearrangement joins TRBV6-5 to TRBJ2-3, with D tentatively TRBD2 (5 bases). The CDR3 is 13 amino acids. CDR1 is MNHEY and CDR2 is SVGAGI in the germline V gene. The V and J ends lost 1 base and 6 bases respectively, with 8 bases between them. CDR3 DNA sequence: TGTGCCAGCAGTTACTACACGGGGGATACGCAGTATTTT. Translation: CASSYYTGDTQYF.

Only a few counts were recorded for this clone. In DNA, the CDR3 is TGTGCCAGCAGCTTAGTGGGGGGGCGGTCCTACGAGCAGTACTTC. This translates into CASSLVGGRSYEQYF. The chain carries TRBV13 and TRBJ2-7; perhaps TRBD2 as D (7 bases). V was clipped by 1 base and J by 1 base, with 11 bases between them. The germline V gene has CDR1 PRHDT and CDR2 FYEKMQ (reference sequence). The CDR3 runs to 15 residues.

The chain joins TRBV6-6 to TRBJ2-7; D remains unclear. CDR3 length: 13 amino acids. Germline CDR1 reads MNHNY; CDR2 reads SVGAGI (reference sequence). The V and J ends lost 4 bases and 6 bases respectively, with 13 bases between them. The CDR3 DNA reads as TGTGCCAGCAGTTTCGAAGTTCGGTCCGAGCAGTACTTC. This codes for CASSFEVRSEQYF.

The chain joins TRBV28 to TRBJ1-1; TRBD1 matches at 11 bases. J was trimmed by 1 base and V by 2 bases; bases with no gene match: 3. Germline CDR1 is MDHEN and CDR2 is SYDVKM. The CDR3 runs to 16 residues. CDR3 amino acids: CASSLGTGGQNTEAFF. The DNA for the CDR3 is TGTGCCAGCAGTTTAGGGACAGGGGGACAGAACACTGAAGCTTTCTTT.

The DNA of the CDR3 is TGCGCCAGCAGTTCCGGGACAGTCCCCCTTAGCGTCGGCTACACCTTC. It is translated as CASSSGTVPLSVGYTF. The rearrangement links TRBV5-1 to TRBJ1-2; 7 nucleotides agree with TRBD1. The CDR3 runs 16 residues. Germline CDR1 SGHRS, CDR2 YFSETQ. Losses at the gene ends were 5 bases for V and 8 bases for J; bases not matched to a gene: 18.

The V and J genes are TRBV6-5 and TRBJ1-2; D possibly corresponds to TRBD1 (6 bases). The CDR3 is 14 amino acids. V lost 5 bases to trimming and J lost 3 bases, with 13 bases between them. Germline CDR1 is MNHEY and CDR2 is SVGAGI. CDR3 region: CASSRSGGYYGYTF. CDR3 nucleotide sequence: TGTGCCAGCAGTCGGTCGGGGGGCTACTATGGCTACACCTTC.

The chain joins TRBV4-1 to TRBJ2-1; D gene unclear. Between the trimmed V and J ends, which lost 4 bases and 7 bases, there was a span of 17 bases. Germline values: CDR1 MGHRA, CDR2 YSYEKL. CDR3 length: 15 residues. The DNA for the CDR3 is TGCGCCAGCAGCCTCGGATCGGCAGGTAAAAATGAGCAGTTCTTC. Translation: CASSLGSAGKNEQFF.

The rearrangement joins TRBV11-2 to TRBJ1-6, with D perhaps matching TRBD1 (5 bases). From germline, CDR1 is SGHAT and CDR2 FQNNGV. V was pared by 0 bases and J by 7 bases, with 13 bases between. The CDR3 spans 16 residues. CDR3 protein: CASSLDPWPGNSPLHF. As DNA, the CDR3 is TGTGCCAGCAGCTTAGACCCTTGGCCAGGGAATTCACCCCTCCACTTT.

The V and J genes are TRBV9 and TRBJ2-3; D is unresolved. This CDR3 has 13 residues. Per the germline V gene, CDR1 is SGDLS and CDR2 is YYNGEE. V was trimmed by 3 bases and J by 4 bases, leaving 9 bases between them. This chain's CDR3 is CASSAPIADTQYF. The CDR3 DNA follows: TGTGCCAGCAGCGCCCCCATAGCAGATACGCAGTATTTT.

The sample holds a few counts of this clone. This sequence joins TRBV7-9 and TRBJ1-2; D is perhaps TRBD1 (6 bases). The CDR3 length is 17 residues. V was trimmed by 2 bases and J by 4 bases, leaving 20 bases between them. The germline V gene has CDR1 SEHNR and CDR2 FQNEAQ (reference sequence). CDR3 residues: CASSLWGPKTGSYGYTF. CDR3 bases: TGTGCCAGCAGCTTATGGGGGCCGAAAACAGGGAGCTATGGCTACACCTTC.

This clone was counted only a few times. The rearrangement uses TRBV4-1 and TRBJ1-1, with D maybe TRBD1 (6 bases). This CDR3 is 14 amino acids long. Germline lookup yields CDR1 MGHRA and CDR2 YSYEKL. Trimming took off 2 bases at V and 2 bases at J, with 9 bases between the two ends. The CDR3 nucleotides are TGCGCCAGCAGCCAACAGGGGACCAACACTGAAGCTTTCTTT. It yields the protein CASSQQGTNTEAFF.

The V and J genes are TRBV5-8 and TRBJ2-5; no definite D call. The J call may not be correct, given that the DNA end is closer to TRBJ2-7. In germline, CDR1 is SGHTS, CDR2 YDEGEE. The CDR3 loop spans 11 amino acids. Written as DNA, the CDR3 is TGTGCCAGCAGCTTGGCTCGCGAGCAGTACTTC. Its translation: CASSLAREQYF.

The genes are TRBV7-2 and TRBJ2-7; D uncertain. Trimming removed 1 base at V and 7 bases at J, with 11 bases between. The germline CDR1 and CDR2 sequences are SGHTA and FQGNSA. The CDR3 is made up of 13 amino acids. CDR3 region: CASSLENGREQYF. CDR3 in DNA: TGTGCCAGCAGCTTAGAGAATGGGCGAGAGCAGTACTTC.

The chain combines TRBV7-2 with TRBJ2-7; D may be TRBD2 (7 bases). The CDR3 is made up of 14 amino acids. Germline lookup yields CDR1 SGHTA and CDR2 FQGNSA. The germline V and J ends were trimmed by 8 bases and 3 bases, with 17 bases remaining between them. The CDR3 reads CASGGGQADYEQYF. The CDR3 DNA reads TGTGCCAGCGGGGGGGGGCAGGCGGACTACGAGCAGTACTTC.

This clone was recorded a few times. The chain has TRBV27 and TRBJ1-5, with D maybe TRBD1 (5 bases). Trimming left V 3 bases short and J 6 bases short, with 9 bases between. The CDR3 has 13 residues. Germline CDR1 MNHEY, CDR2 SMNVEV (reference sequence). CDR3 DNA: TGTGCCAGCAGTTTCGGGGGACGTCAGCCCCAGCATTTT. Encoded protein: CASSFGGRQPQHF.

The chain combines TRBV19 with TRBJ2-1, with TRBD2 matching over 10 bases. The CDR3 spans 17 residues. With 1 base clipped from V and 4 bases from J, the junction kept 7 bases outside the gene matches. Germline CDR1 LNHDA, CDR2 SQIVND (reference sequence). CDR3 coding DNA: TGTGCCAGTAGTATAGGGGTAGCGGGGGGTCCTTACAATGAGCAGTTCTTC. Residues: CASSIGVAGGPYNEQFF. The entire variable domain, with the rest obtained from reference TRBV19 and TRBJ2-1, is as follows: DGGITQSPKYLFRKEGQNVTLSCEQNLNHDAMYWYRQDPGQGLRLIYYSQIVNDFQKGDIAEGYSVSREKKESFPLTVTSAQKNPTAFYLCASSIGVAGGPYNEQFFGPGTRLTVL.

The V and J genes are TRBV27 and TRBJ2-3; 8 bases agree with TRBD2. Looked up from germline, CDR1 is MNHEY and CDR2 is SMNVEV (reference sequence). The CDR3 is made up of 15 amino acids. V lost 6 bases and J lost 0; bases outside the gene matches: 5. The CDR3 loop reads CASRRLAPSTDTQYF. CDR3 DNA: TGTGCCAGCAGGAGACTAGCGCCGAGCACAGATACGCAGTATTTT.

The CDR3 loop reads CASSLAGGPGNTQYF. CDR3 nucleotides: TGTGCCAGCAGTTTAGCGGGGGGGCCAGGGAATACGCAGTATTTT. This chain uses TRBV28 with TRBJ2-3; TRBD2 agrees at 9 bases. The CDR3 is 15 amino acids. Unmatched junction bases numbered 7, after V lost 2 bases and J lost 7 bases. CDR1 is MDHEN and CDR2 is SYDVKM in the germline V gene.

The rearrangement links TRBV7-6 to TRBJ2-3; 9 nucleotides line up with TRBD2. Germline V gene data show CDR1 as SGHVS and CDR2 as FNYEAQ. V was clipped by 6 bases and J by 6 bases; unmatched bases: 7. The CDR3 sequence is 14 residues long. CDR3 in amino acids: CASRRRGGWDTQYF. CDR3 bases: TGTGCCAGCAGGCGGCGGGGGGGCTGGGATACGCAGTATTTT.

This chain uses TRBV5-3 with TRBJ1-2; the D gene is possibly TRBD1 (6 bases). TRBV5-3 is annotated as an ORF whose role is uncertain. V lost 4 bases, J lost 4 bases, and 14 bases lay in between. This CDR3 region has 14 residues. The CDR3 bases are TGTGCCAGAAGCGGCCCCCGACAGGCCTATGGCTACACCTTC. It encodes CARSGPRQAYGYTF.

The chain combines TRBV27 with TRBJ2-7; D is uncertain. CDR3 length: 11 amino acids. Germline V gene data show CDR1 as MNHEY and CDR2 as SMNVEV (reference sequence). Trimming cost V 5 bases and J 0 bases, with 2 bases left between them. The DNA of the CDR3 is TGTGCCAGCAGTCTCTCCTACGAGCAGTACTTC. Protein: CASSLSYEQYF.

This chain connects TRBV5-4 to TRBJ2-2; TRBD2 might be the D (7 bases). Germline CDR1 reads SGHNT; CDR2 reads YYREEE (reference sequence). Trimming took off 5 bases at V and 3 bases at J, with 14 bases between the two ends. This CDR3 region has 15 residues. The CDR3 reads CASRGGGVDTGELFF. In DNA, the CDR3 is TGTGCCAGCAGGGGAGGGGGGGTCGACACCGGGGAGCTGTTTTTT.

V is TRBV5-4 and J is TRBJ1-2; TRBD1 matches 7 bases. J lost 5 bases, V lost 0 bases, and 7 bases had no gene match. Germline loops: CDR1 SGHNT, CDR2 YYREEE (reference sequence). This CDR3 contains 15 residues. The CDR3 nucleotides are TGTGCCAGCAGCTTGGAGCTAAGGGGGCAATATGGCTACACCTTC. Translated: CASSLELRGQYGYTF.

The chain employs TRBV7-2 and TRBJ2-3; D perhaps matches TRBD2 (6 bases). Trimming took off 3 bases at V and 6 bases at J, with 10 bases between the two ends. CDR3 size: 13 residues. Germline CDR1 and CDR2: SGHTA and FQGNSA. Here the CDR3 DNA reads TGTGCCAGCAGCTTTTCTGGGGGGGATACGCAGTATTTT. It is translated as CASSFSGGDTQYF.

The chain links TRBV4-1 to TRBJ2-7; the D is unclear. The length of the CDR3 is 12 residues. V lost 5 bases and J lost 7, with 12 bases in between. Germline loops: CDR1 MGHRA, CDR2 YSYEKL. The CDR3 here is CASSSRLEEQYF. The CDR3 coding sequence is TGCGCCAGCAGCTCACGTTTAGAGGAGCAGTACTTC.

The J gene is TRBJ2-2, the V gene TRBV7-7; D gene ambiguous. Trimming removed 4 bases at V and 7 bases at J, with 13 bases between. Germline CDR1 is SSHAT and CDR2 is FNYEAQ (reference sequence). The CDR3 has 14 residues. The CDR3 is CASSSTKSGGELFF. The DNA of the CDR3 is TGTGCCAGCAGCTCTACTAAGTCTGGCGGGGAGCTGTTTTTT. Full variable domain (outside the CDR3, taken from reference TRBV7-7 and TRBJ2-2): GAGVSQSPRYKVTKRGQDVTLRCDPISSHATLYWYQQALGQGPEFLTYFNYEAQPDKSGLPSDRFSAERPEGSISTLTIQRTEQRDSAMYRCASSSTKSGGELFFGEGSRLTVL.

A few counts support this clone. The chain uses TRBV29-1 and TRBJ2-2; 10 bases fit TRBD2. Germline V gene sequence: CDR1 SQVTM, CDR2 ANQGSEA. The ends lost 4 bases at V and 3 bases at J; junction bases unmatched: 11. This CDR3 comprises 17 residues. This chain's CDR3 is CSVGGGSGGLDTGELFF. For the CDR3, the DNA is TGCAGCGTTGGGGGGGGTAGCGGGGGGTTGGACACCGGGGAGCTGTTTTTT.

This clone occurred a few times. This same CDR3 is encoded by further DNA sequences in the sample. This sequence joins TRBV18 and TRBJ2-7; D is ambiguous. Germline V lookup: CDR1 KGHSH, CDR2 LQKENI. The V end lost 3 bases, the J end lost 0 bases, and 3 bases lay between the germline ends. The CDR3 sequence is 12 residues long. CDR3 nucleotides: TGTGCCAGCTCACCGAGCTCCTACGAGCAGTACTTC. Amino acids: CASSPSSYEQYF.